Below, 4 T cell receptor beta chains from the same sample are listed, as sequenced in a study of CD8 T cells in Susac syndrome (dated by TCRdb to the late 2010s). Libraries came from the immunoSEQ multiplex PCR assay. RNA was extracted using the RNeasy kit, and about 0.45 to 1 microgram was reverse transcribed with random hexamers. Starting from the raw public reads, TCRdb applied fastp trimming at Q25, assembled clones with MiXCR and retained in-frame beta chains. Each entry merges the rows of one CDR3 protein and shows their most common DNA and genes. For this sample the table gives around 300,000 distinct CDR3 sequences, of which around 91% were detected only once. Approximately 0.18% of the sample comes from the top ten. The sample was CD8+ T cells from PBMCs. The receptors originated from a human donor with multiple sclerosis.

The chain links TRBV2 to TRBJ2-7; no firm D call. Germline loops: CDR1 SNHLY, CDR2 FYNNEI. The V end lost 8 bases, the J end lost 2 bases, and 13 bases lay between the germline ends. The CDR3 totals 13 residues. The CDR3 reads CASSSNLAYEQYF. Written as DNA, the CDR3 is TGTGCCAGCTCTTCCAACCTCGCCTACGAGCAGTACTTC.

The J gene is TRBJ1-1, the V gene TRBV5-1; 8 nucleotides agree with TRBD1. The trim removed 1 base at V and 2 bases at J, leaving 7 bases unmatched. Germline CDR1 and CDR2: SGHRS and YFSETQ. The CDR3 is 16 amino acids. The CDR3 loop reads CASSLFQGAGNTEAFF. CDR3 nucleotides: TGCGCCAGCAGCTTGTTTCAGGGGGCGGGAAACACTGAAGCTTTCTTT.

The rearrangement joins TRBV2 to TRBJ2-1, with D maybe TRBD2 (5 bases). The CDR3 covers 18 residues. Germline CDR1 and CDR2: SNHLY and FYNNEI. V lost 2 bases and J lost 3, with 20 bases in between. Written as DNA, the CDR3 is TGTGCCAGCAGTGAACCACTGTCGATGACACGGGGCTACAATGAGCAGTTCTTC. This codes for CASSEPLSMTRGYNEQFF.

The J gene is TRBJ2-7, the V gene TRBV4-1, with D unclear. This CDR3 region has 13 residues. Germline V gene data show CDR1 as MGHRA and CDR2 as YSYEKL. Trimming shortened V by 0 bases and J by 1 base, and 4 bases separated the two germline ends. CDR3 nucleotides: TGCGCCAGCAGCCAAGAGAGGTCCTACGAGCAGTACTTC. Residues: CASSQERSYEQYF.